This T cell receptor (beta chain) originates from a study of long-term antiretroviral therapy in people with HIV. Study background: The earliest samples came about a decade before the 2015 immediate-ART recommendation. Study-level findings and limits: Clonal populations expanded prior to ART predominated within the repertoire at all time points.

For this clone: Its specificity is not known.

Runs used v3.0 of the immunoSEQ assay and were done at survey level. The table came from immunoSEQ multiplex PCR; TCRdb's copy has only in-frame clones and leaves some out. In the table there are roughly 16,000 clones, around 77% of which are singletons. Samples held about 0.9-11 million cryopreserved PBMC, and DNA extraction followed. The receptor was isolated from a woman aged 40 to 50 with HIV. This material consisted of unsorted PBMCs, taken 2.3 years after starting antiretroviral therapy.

The CDR3 sequence is CASAAGGLLYNEQFF. The CDR3 nucleotides are TGTGCCAGCGCCGCCGGGGGCCTACTCTACAATGAGCAGTTCTTC. The genes are TRBV9 and TRBJ2-1; D may match TRBD1 or TRBD2 (6 bases each). Trimming left V 7 bases short and J 3 bases short, with 17 bases between. This CDR3 has 15 amino acids. CDR1 is SGDLS, CDR2 YYNGEE, per germline. The variable domain in full, with the rest retrieved from reference TRBV9 and TRBJ2-1, is DSGVTQTPKHLITATGQRVTLRCSPRSGDLSVYWYQQSLDQGLQFLIQYYNGEERAKGNILERFSAQQFPDLHSELNLSSLELGDSALYFCASAAGGLLYNEQFFGPGTRLTVL.